This T cell receptor beta chain was sequenced for a study of cytomegalovirus exposure and HLA in healthy donors. Background on the study: Among around 400 genotyped donors, 80% to 90% fell in the Caucasian-associated ancestry cluster.

Germline V CDR1 and CDR2: SEHNR, FQNEAQ (reference sequence). The CDR3 extends over 14 amino acids. Turning to this clone: The junction and the germline gene differ at one end; a read error may be behind it.

PCR amplification relied on 60 Vbeta primers (plus 13 Jbeta primers). Assay used: immunoSEQ multiplex PCR; TCRdb lists only in-frame clones, some missing. The sample consists of more than 95,000 clones, 74% of them appearing once. Sample: PBMCs. This TCR was sampled from a woman aged 45 to 65 in good health and CMV-seropositive. The V and J genes are TRBV7-9 and TRBJ2-7; 8 positions match TRBD1. This chain's CDR3 is CASSLGQGAYVQYF. For the CDR3, the DNA is TGTGCCAGCAGCTTAGGCCAGGGGGCCTACGTGCAGTACTTC.